Presented here are 17 T cell receptor beta chains from one specimen sequenced in a study of control samples from healthy donors and cancer patients. The assay was immunoSEQ multiplex PCR, and TCRdb's table has in-frame clones only and misses some. The profile covers approximately 130,000 clones, with about 87% appearing a single time and approximately 2.9% taken by the ten largest. The sequencing input was blood. The receptors stem from a man aged 60 to 69 in good health.

The chain couples TRBV28 to TRBJ1-6, with TRBD1 as a possible D gene (5 bases). Germline lookup yields CDR1 MDHEN and CDR2 SYDVKM. V gave up 5 bases and J gave up 8 bases, with 19 bases separating them. The CDR3 covers 16 residues. The CDR3 protein is CASSIPSTGGDSPLHF. CDR3 in DNA: TGTGCCAGCAGTATCCCCTCGACCGGGGGGGATTCACCCCTCCACTTT.

This clone was found a few times. The J gene is TRBJ2-7, the V gene TRBV13; D is tentatively TRBD1 or TRBD2 (5 bases each). The germline V gene encodes CDR1 PRHDT and CDR2 FYEKMQ (reference sequence). The ends were cut back, 5 bases at V and 6 bases at J, with 17 bases in the middle. This CDR3 spans 14 amino acids. Here the CDR3 reads CASSPRDGGFEQYF. CDR3 DNA sequence: TGTGCCAGCAGCCCCCGGGACGGTGGGTTCGAGCAGTACTTC.

V and J are TRBV7-2 and TRBJ1-2, with 7 bases that match TRBD1. Germline V gene data show CDR1 as SGHTA and CDR2 as FQGNSA. The CDR3 is 15 amino acids. J gave up 6 bases and V 5 bases, and 12 bases lay outside the gene matches. The chain's CDR3 is CASSPRQGTSHGYTF. CDR3 in DNA: TGTGCCAGCAGCCCCAGACAGGGAACAAGCCATGGCTACACCTTC.

The V gene is TRBV6-5, the J gene TRBJ2-7; D possibly uses TRBD1 or TRBD2 (5 bases each). Deletions cut 6 bases from V and 2 bases from J, with 17 bases between. CDR1 and CDR2 (germline): MNHEY, SVGAGI. This CDR3 spans 15 amino acids. The CDR3 DNA is TGTGCCAGCAGCCGGGACCCCAAGGGCCCCTACGAGCAGTACTTC. Translating gives CASSRDPKGPYEQYF.

This clone came up a few times. This sample includes further DNA sequences coding for the same CDR3. The chain uses TRBV5-1 and TRBJ1-2; D not resolved. Germline values: CDR1 SGHRS, CDR2 YFSETQ. The CDR3 runs to 12 residues. The V end lost 0 bases, the J end lost 4 bases, and 4 bases lay between the germline ends. The CDR3 region has the DNA TGCGCCAGCAGCTTGGAGGGCTATGGCTACACCTTC. This encodes CASSLEGYGYTF.

This clone has more than one count but fewer than ten. V is TRBV27 and J is TRBJ2-7, with 10 bases that match TRBD2. The CDR3 length is 15 residues. Germline V gene lookup returns CDR1 MNHEY and CDR2 SMNVEV (reference sequence). V lost 7 bases, J lost 2 bases, and 8 bases stayed unmatched. CDR3 amino acids: CASKLAGMSAYEQYF. The CDR3 DNA follows: TGTGCCAGCAAACTAGCGGGGATGAGTGCCTACGAGCAGTACTTC.

The chain recombines TRBV6-5 with TRBJ2-1; TRBD1 agrees at 9 bases. Losses at the gene ends were 6 bases for V and 15 bases for J; bases not matched to a gene: 18. Germline-derived CDR1 and CDR2 are MNHEY and SVGAGI. This CDR3 is built from 15 residues. The CDR3 DNA reads as TGTGCCAGCAGCTCCTACCCAACTACAGGGGGCCTTGGGTTCTTC. This gives the protein CASSSYPTTGGLGFF.

The J gene is TRBJ1-5, the V gene TRBV6-2 or TRBV6-3; TRBD1 is a possible D gene (6 bases). This CDR3 has 14 amino acids. Germline CDR1 is MNHEY and CDR2 is SVGEGT. V was trimmed by 6 bases and J by 6 bases, leaving 15 bases between them. CDR3 nucleotide sequence: TGTGCCAGCAGACCTAACAGGGATGGTCAGCCCCAGCATTTT. Amino acid sequence: CASRPNRDGQPQHF.

Notes on this clone: One junction end disagrees with the germline gene, perhaps due to a read error. The CDR3 is CASSESVGGVSNSPLHF. Here the CDR3 DNA reads TGTGCCAGCAGTGAAAGCGTTGGGGGGGTCAGTAATTCACCTCTCCACTTT. V usage is TRBV25-1 and J usage is TRBJ1-6; D might be TRBD1 (5 bases). Germline CDR1 is MGHDK and CDR2 is SYGVNS. The CDR3 consists of 17 residues.

The chain combines TRBV30 with TRBJ1-2, with 11 bases identical to TRBD1. With V trimmed by 5 bases and J by 6 bases, 11 bases remained unmatched. The CDR3 runs to 15 residues. Germline assignment: CDR1 GTSNPN and CDR2 SVGIG (reference sequence). The CDR3 protein is CAWVKIGQGANGYTF. DNA of the CDR3: TGTGCCTGGGTAAAGATCGGACAGGGGGCTAATGGCTACACCTTC.

This chain uses TRBV5-6 with TRBJ1-4; 10 bases agree with TRBD1. Germline lookup yields CDR1 SGHDT and CDR2 YYEEEE. V gave up 2 bases and J gave up 3 bases; unmatched junction bases: 1. The CDR3 is 15 amino acids. The CDR3 nucleotides are TGTGCCAGCAGCTTCGGGACAGGGGCTAATGAAAAACTGTTTTTT. Its translation: CASSFGTGANEKLFF. Drawing the rest from reference TRBV5-6 and TRBJ1-4, the complete variable domain is DAGVTQSPTHLIKTRGQQVTLRCSPKSGHDTVSWYQQALGQGPQFIFQYYEEEERQRGNFPDRFSGHQFPNYSSELNVNALLLGDSALYLCASSFGTGANEKLFFGSGTQLSVL.

A note on this clone: An end of the junction does not agree with germline; a read error may underlie this. V and J are TRBV29-1 and TRBJ2-7; a possible D gene is TRBD2 (6 bases). Germline CDR1 reads SQVTM; CDR2 reads ANQGSEA. The CDR3 runs to 11 residues. CDR3 coding DNA: TGCAGCGTCGAAGTTGCGGGACTTGAGTACTTC. This encodes CSVEVAGLEYF.

The CDR3 sequence: CASSDSTLPLTGLGGYGYTF. As DNA, the CDR3 is TGTGCCAGCAGTGACTCGACCCTACCTCTGACAGGGCTCGGGGGCTATGGCTACACCTTC. This chain connects TRBV6-4 to TRBJ1-2; 7 nucleotides agree with TRBD1. CDR3 length: 20 residues. Trimming took 0 bases from V and 4 from J; bases not matched to a gene: 20. The germline V gene has CDR1 MRHNA and CDR2 SNTAGT.

The chain has TRBV14 and TRBJ1-6, with D hard to call. Germline lookup yields CDR1 SGHDN and CDR2 FVKESK. The V end was cut by 4 bases, the J end by 7 bases, with 8 bases between. This CDR3 spans 13 amino acids. The CDR3 protein is CASSLRLNSPLHF. DNA for the CDR3: TGTGCCAGCAGCCTCCGCCTGAATTCACCCCTCCACTTT.

The rearrangement links TRBV12-3 or TRBV12-4 to TRBJ1-2; D not resolved. The V and J ends lost 3 bases and 2 bases respectively, with 7 bases between them. This CDR3 has 13 residues. In DNA form, the CDR3 reads TGTGCCAGCAGTTTCTCGAGGAACTATGGCTACACCTTC. This gives the protein CASSFSRNYGYTF.

V is TRBV19 and J is TRBJ2-2, with 7 bases fitting TRBD1. Trimming removed 3 bases from V and 3 bases from J; junction bases left unmatched: 1. Germline assignment: CDR1 LNHDA and CDR2 SQIVND (reference sequence). There are 14 residues in the CDR3. The CDR3 DNA reads TGTGCCAGTAGTATGGGACAGTACACCGGGGAGCTGTTTTTT. This codes for CASSMGQYTGELFF.

As for this clone: At the DNA level, this CDR3 is encoded by other sequences in the same sample as well. The chain combines TRBV12-3 or TRBV12-4 with TRBJ1-5, with unresolved D. CDR3 size: 12 residues. The V gene lost 6 bases and the J gene lost 0 bases, with 3 bases spanning the gap. As DNA, the CDR3 is TGTGCCAGCAGAAATAGCAATCAGCCCCAGCATTTT. Protein: CASRNSNQPQHF.